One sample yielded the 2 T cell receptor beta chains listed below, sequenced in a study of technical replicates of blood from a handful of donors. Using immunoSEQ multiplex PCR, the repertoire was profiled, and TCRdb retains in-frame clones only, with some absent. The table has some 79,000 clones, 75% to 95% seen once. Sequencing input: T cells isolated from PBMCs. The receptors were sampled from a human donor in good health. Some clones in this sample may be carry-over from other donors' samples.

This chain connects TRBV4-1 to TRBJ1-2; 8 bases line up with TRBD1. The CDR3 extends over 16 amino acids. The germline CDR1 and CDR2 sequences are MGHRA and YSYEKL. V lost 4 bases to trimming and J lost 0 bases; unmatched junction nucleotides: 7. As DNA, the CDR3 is TGCGCCAGCAGCCCCGGGACAGGCCCAGCTAACTATGGCTACACCTTC. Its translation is CASSPGTGPANYGYTF.

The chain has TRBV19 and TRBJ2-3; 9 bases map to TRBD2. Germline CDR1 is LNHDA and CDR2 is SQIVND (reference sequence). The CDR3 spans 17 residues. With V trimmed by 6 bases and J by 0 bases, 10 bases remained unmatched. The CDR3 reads CASSLAGWASSTDTQYF. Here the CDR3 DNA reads TGTGCCAGTAGCCTAGCGGGATGGGCGAGTAGCACAGATACGCAGTATTTT. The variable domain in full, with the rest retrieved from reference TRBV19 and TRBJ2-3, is DGGITQSPKYLFRKEGQNVTLSCEQNLNHDAMYWYRQDPGQGLRLIYYSQIVNDFQKGDIAEGYSVSREKKESFPLTVTSAQKNPTAFYLCASSLAGWASSTDTQYFGPGTRLTVL.